The source of this TCR beta chain is a study of T cell clusters in autoimmune cytopenias. On this clonotype: No antigen is known for it.

The CDR3 has 15 residues. Germline V gives CDR1 SQVTM, CDR2 ANQGSEA. TRB was amplified from roughly 0.25 ug of peripheral blood genomic DNA per sample. Points from the study as a whole: Primary autoimmune cytopenia patients seemingly lacked the physiological T cell clusters found in healthy donors.

Multiplex touch-down PCR amplified TRB using TRB-A and TRB-B pools in one tube. TCRdb re-called the multiplex PCR reads and catalogs CDR3 proteins one per entry, DNA excluded. This sample's clone table lists thousands of distinct CDR3 sequences. The material sequenced was peripheral blood. This clonotype was sampled from a human donor with an autoimmune cytopenia or autoimmune hepatitis (not recorded which). This rearrangement joins TRBV29-1 to TRBJ2-6. CDR3 in amino acids: CSVKTHRSGANVLTF. The entire variable domain, with the rest obtained from reference TRBV29-1 and TRBJ2-6, is as follows: SAVISQKPSRDICQRGTSLTIQCQVDSQVTMMFWYRQQPGQSLTLIATANQGSEATYESGFVIDKFPISRPNLTFSTLTVSNMSPEDSSIYLCSVKTHRSGANVLTFGAGSRLTVL.